Sequencing of this TCR beta chain was carried out in a study of metastatic and nonmetastatic thyroid tumors (TCRdb year 2020). Background for the entire study: For patients with malignant and with benign thyroid disease, the researchers compared repertoires between peripheral blood samples and tumor or nodule tissue samples. Here is what the overall study found, with its caveats: In both blood and tumor samples, malignant tumors were reported to have significantly higher TCR beta diversity than benign nodules.

Before undergoing thyroid surgery, none of the patients had been given any kind of treatment. Using T-cell receptor beta sequencing, the study looked back at clinical samples from patients collected from the early 2010s to the late 2010s. This clone has ten or more counts. Its antigen target is currently unknown. Per-base quality was not reported, and no clone a single base away is much larger than it. Libraries were constructed by PCR. TCRdb shows the sequencer as Illumina HiSeq 4000. High-throughput sequencing was used to profile the CDR3 region of the TCR beta-chain in every patient. As for the authors' bioinformatics: Drawing on CDR3 differences between clinicopathological groups, the researchers built a classifier meant to tell apart patients with distant-metastatic papillary thyroid cancer. The Shannon index was used to measure repertoire diversity, and the Morisita-Horn index was used to measure how similar tumor and blood repertoires were. Using fastp at Q25 and MiXCR, TCRdb reprocessed the public reads and kept productive beta chains. The V and J calls here are based on TCRdb, not the publication. Here the sample has some 55,000 clones; roughly 20% occur a single time. The ten top clones hold about 4.1% of the sample.

CDR1 and CDR2 (LNHNV, YYDKDF) derive from the germline V gene (reference sequence). Trimming takes 1 base from V and 0 bases from J, and the germline ends sit 16 bases apart. The CDR3 sequence holds 18 residues, the cysteine and phenylalanine included. Solely the CDR3 DNA is kept, with 54 bases framed from the first base. Sequenced material: blood. Recombination joined TRBV15 with TRBJ2-1; the D gene remains uncertain. The origin of this receptor is a female donor with papillary thyroid cancer or a benign thyroid nodule (not recorded which). Some clones in this sample may be carry-over from other donors' samples. The DNA is as follows: TGTGCCACCAGCAGAGTCGGTTCATGGGTGAGCTCCTACAATGAGCAGTTCTTC. Translated, this is CATSRVGSWVSSYNEQFF.